These 27 T cell receptor beta chains came from one sample sequenced in a study of blood T cell repertoires in COVID-19. Assay used: immunoSEQ multiplex PCR; TCRdb lists only in-frame clones, some missing. The data contain over 100,000 clones, roughly 80% of them singletons. Sequencing was carried out using peripheral blood. These TCRs come from a man aged 65 to 79 with acute or convalescent COVID-19.

V usage is TRBV6-5 and J usage is TRBJ2-7; 7 bases are shared with TRBD1. CDR3 size: 16 residues. V lost 0 bases, J lost 3 bases, and 8 bases stayed unmatched. Germline-derived CDR1 and CDR2 are MNHEY and SVGAGI. The CDR3 nucleotides are TGTGCCAGCAGTTACTCGCCTGGACAGGCCAACTACGAGCAGTACTTC. Translation gives CASSYSPGQANYEQYF.

The V and J genes are TRBV4-1 and TRBJ1-2; a weak D match, TRBD1 (6 bases). CDR1 and CDR2 (germline): MGHRA, YSYEKL. Deletions cut 4 bases from V and 1 base from J, with 13 bases between. This CDR3 is built from 15 residues. The CDR3 spells CASSLRTEDNYGYTF. The DNA for the CDR3 is TGCGCCAGCAGCCTCCGGACAGAGGATAACTATGGCTACACCTTC.

V is TRBV15 and J is TRBJ2-4; unclear D gene. The CDR3 consists of 12 residues. Trimming shortened V by 0 bases and J by 13 bases, and 10 bases separated the two germline ends. Germline V gene lookup returns CDR1 LNHNV and CDR2 YYDKDF (reference sequence). This chain's CDR3 is CATSRDRRWQYF. DNA of the CDR3: TGTGCCACCAGCAGAGATCGTCGGTGGCAGTACTTC.

The rearrangement joins TRBV5-4 to TRBJ2-5; maybe TRBD2 (5 bases). V dropped 4 bases and J dropped 5 bases, with 12 bases sitting between them. This CDR3 contains 13 residues. Germline lookup yields CDR1 SGHNT and CDR2 YYREEE (reference sequence). The CDR3 loop reads CASSPQTTETQYF. DNA of the CDR3: TGTGCCAGCAGCCCTCAGACTACGGAGACCCAGTACTTC.

V usage is TRBV5-1 and J usage is TRBJ2-2; D possibly corresponds to TRBD2 (5 bases). The length of the CDR3 is 14 residues. Germline V CDR1 and CDR2: SGHRS, YFSETQ. V was shortened by 2 bases and J by 6 bases, with 11 bases between the two germline ends. For the CDR3, the DNA is TGCGCCAGCAGCTTTCAGAGGGCCTCCGGGGAGCTGTTTTTT. This sequence encodes CASSFQRASGELFF.

Only one count was recorded for this clone. This sequence joins TRBV27 and TRBJ2-3, with 8 positions matching TRBD1. There are 15 residues in the CDR3. V dropped 2 bases and J dropped 4; count of bases not matched to a gene: 5. Germline CDR1 is MNHEY and CDR2 is SMNVEV (reference sequence). The CDR3 protein is CASSLRTGSADTQYF. The CDR3 DNA reads as TGTGCCAGCAGTTTAAGGACAGGGAGCGCAGATACGCAGTATTTT.

The V and J genes are TRBV19 and TRBJ1-2; 10 positions match TRBD1. CDR1 and CDR2 from the germline V gene are LNHDA and SQIVND (reference sequence). Trimming took 3 bases from V and 6 from J; bases not matched to a gene: 7. There are 15 residues in the CDR3. This chain's CDR3 is CASSISWTGGHGYTF. CDR3 nucleotides: TGTGCCAGTAGTATCTCTTGGACAGGGGGACATGGCTACACCTTC. Combining the CDR3 with reference TRBV19 and TRBJ1-2 gives the whole variable domain DGGITQSPKYLFRKEGQNVTLSCEQNLNHDAMYWYRQDPGQGLRLIYYSQIVNDFQKGDIAEGYSVSREKKESFPLTVTSAQKNPTAFYLCASSISWTGGHGYTFGSGTRLTVV.

This clone was observed a handful of times. The chain is built from TRBV10-3 and TRBJ1-5, with D tentatively TRBD1 (6 bases). This CDR3 has 13 amino acids. Germline V gives CDR1 ENHRY, CDR2 SYGVKD. V was trimmed by 6 bases and J by 7 bases, leaving 13 bases between them. This CDR3 is CAIRAGVGQPQHF. CDR3 DNA sequence: TGTGCCATCAGGGCAGGGGTTGGACAGCCCCAGCATTTT.

V gene TRBV18 combines with J gene TRBJ1-2; D is undetermined. Trimming left V 3 bases short and J 5 bases short, with 16 bases between. Germline CDR1 KGHSH, CDR2 LQKENI. The CDR3 has 15 residues. Written as DNA, the CDR3 is TGTGCCAGCTCACCCGCCGGGTCCTCATCGTATGGCTACACCTTC. Protein: CASSPAGSSSYGYTF.

Comments on this clone: Since a much larger clone is just one base distant, this may be a read error. This chain uses TRBV11-1 with TRBJ2-7; no clear D gene. V was trimmed by 3 bases and J by 0 bases, leaving 3 bases between them. The germline V gene encodes CDR1 SGHAT and CDR2 FQDESV (reference sequence). This CDR3 comprises 12 residues. CDR3: CASSFSSYEQYF. The CDR3 nucleotides read TGTGCCAGCAGCTTCAGCTCCTACGAGCAGTACTTC.

This chain connects TRBV9 to TRBJ1-1; TRBD1 agrees at 9 bases. Germline V gene sequence: CDR1 SGDLS, CDR2 YYNGEE. There are 15 residues in the CDR3. V was pared by 0 bases and J by 7 bases, with 7 bases of the junction left unmatched. The CDR3 region is CASSVGGQGRGEAFF. The CDR3 DNA is TGTGCCAGCAGCGTAGGAGGACAGGGGAGGGGTGAAGCTTTCTTT.

The chain uses TRBV6-5 and TRBJ1-5; D is perhaps TRBD1 (6 bases). The germline CDR1 and CDR2 sequences are MNHEY and SVGAGI. The V gene lost 0 bases and the J gene lost 8 bases, with 14 bases spanning the gap. CDR3 length: 15 amino acids. CDR3 DNA: TGTGCCAGCAGTTACTCTGGGACAAGGAATGAGCCCCAGCATTTT. As protein: CASSYSGTRNEPQHF.

This chain links TRBV3-1 (or the pseudogene TRBV3-2) with TRBJ1-4; D gene uncertain. The CDR3 is 15 amino acids. Germline assignment: CDR1 LGHDT and CDR2 YNNKEL (reference sequence). The ends were cut back, 0 bases at V and 10 bases at J, with 15 bases in the middle. CDR3 residues: CASSQDNLSSGKLFF. The CDR3 DNA reads as TGTGCCAGCAGCCAAGATAACCTTTCGTCAGGAAAACTGTTTTTT.

The chain is built from TRBV19 and TRBJ1-2; D possibly corresponds to TRBD1 (5 bases). Germline loops: CDR1 LNHDA, CDR2 SQIVND (reference sequence). V was clipped by 2 bases and J by 6 bases, with 7 bases between them. This CDR3 is built from 12 residues. The CDR3: CASSISGNGYTF. The CDR3 DNA reads as TGTGCCAGTAGTATATCAGGGAATGGCTACACCTTC.

V gene TRBV7-3 combines with J gene TRBJ2-3, with D tentatively TRBD2 (5 bases). The CDR3 contains 13 residues. The V and J ends lost 5 bases and 1 base respectively, with 7 bases between them. The V gene's germline CDR1 is SGHTA and CDR2 FQGTGA. The CDR3 protein is CASSSSGTDTQYF. The CDR3 bases are TGTGCCAGCAGCAGTAGCGGCACAGATACGCAGTATTTT.

This clone is labeled medium-sized. The gene calls are TRBV4-1 and TRBJ1-5, with D hard to call. The CDR3 extends over 15 amino acids. Germline CDR1 and CDR2: MGHRA and YSYEKL. V was trimmed by 1 base and J by 1 base, leaving 8 bases between them. The CDR3 protein is CASSQGEVSNQPQHF. For the CDR3, the DNA is TGCGCCAGCAGCCAAGGGGAGGTAAGCAATCAGCCCCAGCATTTT.

This chain connects TRBV18 to TRBJ1-1; 7 bases align to TRBD1. The junction had 10 bases not matched to a gene; V was cut back by 2 bases and J by 1 base. The CDR3 runs to 17 residues. Germline values: CDR1 KGHSH, CDR2 LQKENI. CDR3 sequence reads: CASSPSPYRGQNTEAFF. In DNA, the CDR3 is TGTGCCAGCTCACCATCCCCCTACAGGGGACAGAACACTGAAGCTTTCTTT.

The rearrangement links TRBV9 to TRBJ2-7; 10 bases line up with TRBD1. Looked up from germline, CDR1 is SGDLS and CDR2 is YYNGEE. V lost 4 bases, J lost 5 bases, and 9 bases stayed unmatched. This CDR3 has 15 amino acids. CDR3 sequence: CASSPRDRGLNEQYF. CDR3 nucleotide sequence: TGTGCCAGCAGCCCGAGAGACAGGGGGCTAAACGAGCAGTACTTC. Together with reference TRBV9 and TRBJ2-7, the CDR3 gives the full variable domain: DSGVTQTPKHLITATGQRVTLRCSPRSGDLSVYWYQQSLDQGLQFLIQYYNGEERAKGNILERFSAQQFPDLHSELNLSSLELGDSALYFCASSPRDRGLNEQYFGPGTRLTVT.

The DNA of the CDR3 is TGCGCCAGCAGCTCGACAGTGGGCCAAGAGACCCAGTACTTC. Translating gives CASSSTVGQETQYF. V is TRBV5-1 and J is TRBJ2-5, with D perhaps matching TRBD1 (5 bases). The CDR3 contains 14 residues. Germline lookup yields CDR1 SGHRS and CDR2 YFSETQ. Trimming shortened V by 3 bases and J by 1 base, and 10 bases separated the two germline ends. Using reference TRBV5-1 and TRBJ2-5 for the parts outside the CDR3, the full variable domain is KAGVTQTPRYLIKTRGQQVTLSCSPISGHRSVSWYQQTPGQGLQFLFEYFSETQRNKGNFPGRFSGRQFSNSRSEMNVSTLELGDSALYLCASSSTVGQETQYFGPGTRLLVL.

The V call is TRBV5-1, the J call TRBJ1-1, with TRBD1 as a possible D gene (6 bases). This CDR3 is 15 amino acids long. The V gene lost 4 bases and the J gene lost 7 bases, with 20 bases spanning the gap. Germline V gene lookup returns CDR1 SGHRS and CDR2 YFSETQ. CDR3 sequence: CASSPEGGPLDEAFF. CDR3 sequence (DNA): TGCGCCAGCAGCCCCGAGGGGGGGCCCCTCGATGAAGCTTTCTTT. Drawing the rest from reference TRBV5-1 and TRBJ1-1, the complete variable domain is KAGVTQTPRYLIKTRGQQVTLSCSPISGHRSVSWYQQTPGQGLQFLFEYFSETQRNKGNFPGRFSGRQFSNSRSEMNVSTLELGDSALYLCASSPEGGPLDEAFFGQGTRLTVV.

This clone was seen more than once but under ten times. The rearrangement joins TRBV30 to TRBJ2-3; 7 bases are shared with TRBD1. V lost 3 bases, J lost 2 bases, and 11 bases stayed unmatched. Germline CDR1 and CDR2: GTSNPN and SVGIG (reference sequence). This CDR3 has 16 residues. Here the CDR3 reads CAWSPPGTENTDTQYF. DNA for the CDR3: TGTGCCTGGAGCCCCCCCGGGACAGAAAACACAGATACGCAGTATTTT.

This chain joins TRBV7-3 and TRBJ1-1; D gene unclear. Germline V gene data show CDR1 as SGHTA and CDR2 as FQGTGA. The V end lost 4 bases, the J end lost 1 base, and 7 bases lay between the germline ends. The CDR3 runs 13 residues. The CDR3 DNA reads TGTGCCAGCAGCTACCTGGCGAACACTGAAGCTTTCTTT. It translates to CASSYLANTEAFF. Complete variable domain (other parts from reference TRBV7-3 and TRBJ1-1): GAGVSQTPSNKVTEKGKYVELRCDPISGHTALYWYRQSLGQGPEFLIYFQGTGAADDSGLPNDRFFAVRPEGSVSTLKIQRTERGDSAVYLCASSYLANTEAFFGQGTRLTVV.

This chain connects TRBV3-1 (or the pseudogene TRBV3-2) to TRBJ2-1, with TRBD1 matching over 7 bases. This CDR3 has 15 residues. After removal of 4 bases from V and 4 bases from J, the junction contained 7 bases not matched to a gene. CDR1 LGHDT and CDR2 YNNKEL come from the germline V gene (reference sequence). CDR3 in amino acids: CASSLGTASYNEQFF. Here the CDR3 DNA reads TGTGCCAGCAGCCTGGGGACAGCTAGTTACAATGAGCAGTTCTTC.

V is TRBV5-1 and J is TRBJ1-2; D not resolved. This CDR3 comprises 15 residues. V lost 0 bases and J lost 4, with 13 bases in between. The V gene's germline CDR1 is SGHRS and CDR2 YFSETQ. The CDR3 DNA sequence: TGCGCCAGCAGCTTGGAGCTGGGAGTACTCTATGGCTACACCTTC. Its translation: CASSLELGVLYGYTF.

The V call is TRBV29-1, the J call TRBJ2-7, with 9 nucleotides matching TRBD1. The junction had 7 bases not matched to a gene; V was cut back by 3 bases and J by 7 bases. Per the germline V gene, CDR1 is SQVTM and CDR2 is ANQGSEA. The CDR3 has 13 amino acids. CDR3 coding DNA: TGCAGCGTTGAGGTCCGACAGGGGGTTGAGCAGTACTTC. Translating it yields CSVEVRQGVEQYF.

The CDR3 loop is CASSLSPGQGARFGEKLFF. The CDR3 DNA follows: TGCGCCAGCAGCTTATCCCCGGGACAGGGGGCTCGATTTGGTGAAAAACTGTTTTTT. J is TRBJ1-4 and V is TRBV5-1; TRBD1 aligns across 12 bases. V was pared by 2 bases and J by 7 bases, with 15 bases of the junction left unmatched. The CDR3 contains 19 residues. Germline values: CDR1 SGHRS, CDR2 YFSETQ.

This clone was recorded only once. CDR3 loop: CAIQNTGELFF. Here the CDR3 DNA reads TGTGCCATCCAGAACACCGGGGAGCTGTTTTTT. The chain carries TRBV10-3 and TRBJ2-2; D ambiguous. The CDR3 covers 11 residues. The germline V gene has CDR1 ENHRY and CDR2 SYGVKD. V was shortened by 8 bases and J by 1 base, with 2 bases between the two germline ends.